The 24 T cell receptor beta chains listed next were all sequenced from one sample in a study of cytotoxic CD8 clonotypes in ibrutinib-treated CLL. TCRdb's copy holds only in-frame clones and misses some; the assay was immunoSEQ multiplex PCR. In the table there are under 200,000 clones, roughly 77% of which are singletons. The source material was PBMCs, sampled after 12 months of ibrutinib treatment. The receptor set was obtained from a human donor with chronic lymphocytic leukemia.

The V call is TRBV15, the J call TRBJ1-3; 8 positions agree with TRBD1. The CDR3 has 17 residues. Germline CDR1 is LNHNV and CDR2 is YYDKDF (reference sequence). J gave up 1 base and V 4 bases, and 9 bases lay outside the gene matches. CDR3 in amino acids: CATSTLGQGLSGNTIYF. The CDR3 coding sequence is TGTGCCACCAGCACCTTAGGACAGGGTCTTTCTGGAAACACCATATATTTT.

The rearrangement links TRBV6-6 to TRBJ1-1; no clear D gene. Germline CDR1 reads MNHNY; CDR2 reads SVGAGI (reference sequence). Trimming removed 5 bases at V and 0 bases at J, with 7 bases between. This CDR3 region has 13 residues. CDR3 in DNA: TGTGCCAGCAGTGGGATCGTGAACACTGAAGCTTTCTTT. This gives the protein CASSGIVNTEAFF.

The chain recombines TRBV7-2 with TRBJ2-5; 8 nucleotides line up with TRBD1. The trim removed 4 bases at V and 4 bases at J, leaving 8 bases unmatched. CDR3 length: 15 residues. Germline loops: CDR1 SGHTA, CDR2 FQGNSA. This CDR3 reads CASSYGQGAVETQYF. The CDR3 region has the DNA TGTGCCAGCAGCTATGGTCAGGGGGCGGTAGAGACCCAGTACTTC.

CDR3: CASSLARGAKNIQYF. CDR3 DNA sequence: TGTGCCAGCAGCTTAGCCAGGGGAGCCAAAAACATTCAGTACTTC. The chain joins TRBV11-2 to TRBJ2-4, with D tentatively TRBD1 (6 bases). The CDR3 runs 15 residues. The V gene lost 1 base and the J gene lost 0 bases, with 7 bases spanning the gap. Looked up from germline, CDR1 is SGHAT and CDR2 is FQNNGV.

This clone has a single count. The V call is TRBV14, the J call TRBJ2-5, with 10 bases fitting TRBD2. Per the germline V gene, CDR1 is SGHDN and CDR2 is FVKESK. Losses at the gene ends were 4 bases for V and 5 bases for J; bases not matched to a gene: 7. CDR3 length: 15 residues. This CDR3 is CASSRGLAGAETQYF. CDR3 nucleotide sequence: TGTGCCAGCAGCCGCGGCCTAGCGGGAGCGGAGACCCAGTACTTC.

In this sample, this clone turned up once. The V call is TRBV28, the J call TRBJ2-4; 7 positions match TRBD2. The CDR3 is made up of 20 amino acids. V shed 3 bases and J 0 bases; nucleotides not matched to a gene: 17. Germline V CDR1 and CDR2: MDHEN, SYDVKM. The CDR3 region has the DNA TGTGCCAGCAGTTTGGGGACGGGCGGGAGAGGAGGGGTAGCCAAAAACATTCAGTACTTC. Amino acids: CASSLGTGGRGGVAKNIQYF.

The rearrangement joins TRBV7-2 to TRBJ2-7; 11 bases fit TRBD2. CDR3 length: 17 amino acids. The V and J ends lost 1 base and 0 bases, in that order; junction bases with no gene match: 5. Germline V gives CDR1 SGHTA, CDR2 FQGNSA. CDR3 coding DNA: TGTGCCAGCAGCTTAGAAGGTAGCGGGAGGGGCTCCTACGAGCAGTACTTC. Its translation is CASSLEGSGRGSYEQYF.

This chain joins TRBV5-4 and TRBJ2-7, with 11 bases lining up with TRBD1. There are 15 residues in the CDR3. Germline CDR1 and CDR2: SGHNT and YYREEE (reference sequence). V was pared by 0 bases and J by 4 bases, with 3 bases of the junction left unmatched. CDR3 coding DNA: TGTGCCAGCAGCTTGGTAGGACAGGGGGCATACGAGCAGTACTTC. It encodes CASSLVGQGAYEQYF.

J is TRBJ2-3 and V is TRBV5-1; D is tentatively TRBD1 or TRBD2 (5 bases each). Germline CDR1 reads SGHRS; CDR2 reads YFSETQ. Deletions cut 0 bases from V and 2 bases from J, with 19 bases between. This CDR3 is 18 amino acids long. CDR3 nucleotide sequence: TGCGCCAGCAGCTTGGCCTGGGGGAACCACCAACTCACAGATACGCAGTATTTT. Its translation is CASSLAWGNHQLTDTQYF.

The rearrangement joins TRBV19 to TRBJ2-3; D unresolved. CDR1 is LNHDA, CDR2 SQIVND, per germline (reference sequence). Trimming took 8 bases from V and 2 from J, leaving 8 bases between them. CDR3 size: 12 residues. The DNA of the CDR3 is TGTGCCAGTGCACCTTCCACAGATACGCAGTATTTT. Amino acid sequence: CASAPSTDTQYF. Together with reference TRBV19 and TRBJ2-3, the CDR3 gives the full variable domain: DGGITQSPKYLFRKEGQNVTLSCEQNLNHDAMYWYRQDPGQGLRLIYYSQIVNDFQKGDIAEGYSVSREKKESFPLTVTSAQKNPTAFYLCASAPSTDTQYFGPGTRLTVL.

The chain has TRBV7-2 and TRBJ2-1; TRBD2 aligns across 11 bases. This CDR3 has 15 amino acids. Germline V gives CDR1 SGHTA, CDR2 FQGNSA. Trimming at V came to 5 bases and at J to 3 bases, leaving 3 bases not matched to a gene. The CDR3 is CASSLGTSGYNEQFF. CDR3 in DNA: TGTGCCAGCAGCCTTGGGACTAGCGGCTACAATGAGCAGTTCTTC.

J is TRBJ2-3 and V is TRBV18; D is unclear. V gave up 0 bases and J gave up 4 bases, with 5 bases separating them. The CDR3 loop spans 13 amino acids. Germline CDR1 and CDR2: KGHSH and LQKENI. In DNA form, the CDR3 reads TGTGCCAGCTCACCACCGTCACCAGATACGCAGTATTTT. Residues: CASSPPSPDTQYF.

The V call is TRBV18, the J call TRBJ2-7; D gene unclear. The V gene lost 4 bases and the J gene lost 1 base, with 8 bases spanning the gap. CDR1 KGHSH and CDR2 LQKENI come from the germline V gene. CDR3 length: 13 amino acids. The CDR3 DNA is TGTGCCAGCTCACGAGAGAGGTCCTACGAGCAGTACTTC. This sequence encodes CASSRERSYEQYF.

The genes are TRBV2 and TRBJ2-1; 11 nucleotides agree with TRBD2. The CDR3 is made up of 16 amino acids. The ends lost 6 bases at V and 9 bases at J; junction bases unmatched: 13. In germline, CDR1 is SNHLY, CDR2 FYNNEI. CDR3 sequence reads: CASRQTWLAGGGEQFF. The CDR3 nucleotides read TGTGCCAGCAGACAGACGTGGCTAGCGGGGGGAGGTGAGCAGTTCTTC.

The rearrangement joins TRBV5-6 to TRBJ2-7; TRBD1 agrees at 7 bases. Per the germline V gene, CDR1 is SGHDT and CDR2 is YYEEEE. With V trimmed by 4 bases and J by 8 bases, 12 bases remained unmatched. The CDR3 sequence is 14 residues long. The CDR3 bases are TGTGCCAGCAGCCAAACCGGGACAGTTATCAAGCAGTACTTC. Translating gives CASSQTGTVIKQYF.

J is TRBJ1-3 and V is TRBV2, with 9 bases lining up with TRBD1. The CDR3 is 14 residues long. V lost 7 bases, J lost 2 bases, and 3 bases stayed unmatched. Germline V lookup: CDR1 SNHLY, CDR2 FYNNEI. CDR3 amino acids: CASKQGATGNTIYF. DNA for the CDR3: TGTGCCAGCAAACAGGGGGCGACTGGAAACACCATATATTTT.

As DNA, the CDR3 is TGCGCCAGCAGCCAAGATGGAGCGGGGGCGGTCGAGCAGTACTTC. Its translation is CASSQDGAGAVEQYF. V and J are TRBV4-3 and TRBJ2-7; TRBD2 aligns across 8 bases. CDR1 and CDR2 from the germline V gene are LGHNA and YSLEER. The CDR3 sequence is 15 residues long. The J segment lost 6 bases and the V segment lost 0 bases, leaving 7 bases of the junction unmatched.

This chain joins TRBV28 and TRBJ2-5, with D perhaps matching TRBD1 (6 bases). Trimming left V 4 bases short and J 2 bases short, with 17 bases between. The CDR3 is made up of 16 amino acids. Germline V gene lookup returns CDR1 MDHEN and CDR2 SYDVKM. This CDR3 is CASSSDRTELQETQYF. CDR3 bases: TGTGCCAGCAGTTCCGACAGGACCGAGTTGCAAGAGACCCAGTACTTC.

The CDR3 coding sequence is TGCAGCACCCCAGGATTCCGGAACACTGAAGCTTTCTTT. Its translation: CSTPGFRNTEAFF. This rearrangement joins TRBV29-1 to TRBJ1-1, with D unresolved. Germline values: CDR1 SQVTM, CDR2 ANQGSEA. This CDR3 comprises 13 residues. Trimming shortened V by 8 bases and J by 1 base, and 14 bases separated the two germline ends.

CDR3 region: CASSLVEAAGEQFF. The CDR3 DNA is TGTGCCAGCAGCTTAGTCGAAGCGGCTGGCGAGCAGTTCTTC. The chain combines TRBV7-2 with TRBJ2-1; D possibly corresponds to TRBD2 (5 bases). Germline CDR1 SGHTA, CDR2 FQGNSA. This CDR3 spans 14 amino acids. Trimming left V 1 base short and J 10 bases short, with 14 bases between.

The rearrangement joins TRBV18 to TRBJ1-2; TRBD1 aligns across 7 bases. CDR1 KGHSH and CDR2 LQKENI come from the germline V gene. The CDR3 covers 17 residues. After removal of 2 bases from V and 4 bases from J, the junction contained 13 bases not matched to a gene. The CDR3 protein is CASSPGTGTDKVYGYTF. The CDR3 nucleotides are TGTGCCAGCTCACCAGGGACCGGGACAGATAAAGTCTATGGCTACACCTTC. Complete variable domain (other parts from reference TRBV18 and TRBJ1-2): NAGVMQNPRHLVRRRGQEARLRCSPMKGHSHVYWYRQLPEEGLKFMVYLQKENIIDESGMPKERFSAEFPKEGPSILRIQQVVRGDSAAYFCASSPGTGTDKVYGYTFGSGTRLTVV.

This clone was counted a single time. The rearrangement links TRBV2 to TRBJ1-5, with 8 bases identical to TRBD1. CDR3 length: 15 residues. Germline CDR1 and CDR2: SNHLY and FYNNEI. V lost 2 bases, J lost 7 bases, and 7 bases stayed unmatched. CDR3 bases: TGTGCCAGCAGTGAATCTGGACAGGGTAACCAGCCCCAGCATTTT. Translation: CASSESGQGNQPQHF.

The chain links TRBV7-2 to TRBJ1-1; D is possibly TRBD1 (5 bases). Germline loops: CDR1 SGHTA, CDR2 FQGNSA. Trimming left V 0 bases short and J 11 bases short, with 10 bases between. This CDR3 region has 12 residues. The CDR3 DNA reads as TGTGCCAGCAGCTTAGCTACGCGGGGGGCTTTCTTT. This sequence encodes CASSLATRGAFF.

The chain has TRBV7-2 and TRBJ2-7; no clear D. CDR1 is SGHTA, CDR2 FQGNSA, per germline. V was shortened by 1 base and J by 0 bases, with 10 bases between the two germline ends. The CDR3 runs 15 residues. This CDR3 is CASSLVALLSYEQYF. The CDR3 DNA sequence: TGTGCCAGCAGCTTAGTGGCCCTGCTCTCCTACGAGCAGTACTTC.